The 15 T cell receptor beta chains given below trace back to one sample, sequenced in a study of beta chain features in type 1 diabetes. Whole-study results and caveats: There was a moderate but significant shortening of TCRB CDR3s in all four CD4+ subsets of Type 1 diabetes patients.

Reverse transcribing all isolated RNA meant expressed TCRB transcripts were sequenced. The method was immunoSEQ multiplex PCR; TCRdb's version includes in-frame clones alone and lacks a portion of them. Of roughly 150,000 clones detected, about 10% appear once; the ten largest clones hold roughly 0.7%. Antigens of these TCRs are unknown. The specimen sequenced was central memory CD4+ T cells from blood. These receptors originate from a woman in her 30s with type 1 diabetes.

The chain carries TRBV7-9 and TRBJ1-2; the match to TRBD1 covers 7 bases. This CDR3 spans 15 amino acids. With 0 bases clipped from V and 4 bases from J, the junction kept 5 bases outside the gene matches. CDR1 is SEHNR, CDR2 FQNEAQ, per germline (reference sequence). For the CDR3, the DNA is TGTGCCAGCAGCTTAGCTGGAGGGGGCAGCTATGGCTACACCTTC. It yields the protein CASSLAGGGSYGYTF.

The rearrangement joins TRBV6-1 to TRBJ2-7; 9 bases agree with TRBD2. The CDR3 has 15 residues. V was clipped by 4 bases and J by 3 bases; unmatched bases: 7. Germline values: CDR1 MNHNS, CDR2 SASEGT. CDR3 in amino acids: CASSGGSGSGYEQYF. In DNA, the CDR3 is TGTGCCAGCAGTGGTGGTAGCGGGAGTGGCTACGAGCAGTACTTC.

This clone has only a few counts. The rearrangement joins TRBV5-6 to TRBJ1-2; no reliable D call. The CDR3 runs 14 residues. V was cut by 5 bases and J by 8 bases, with 19 bases left in between. Germline V gives CDR1 SGHDT, CDR2 YYEEEE. CDR3 coding DNA: TGTGCCAGCAGGATTCCCGGGTCCGCTGTAGGCTACACCTTC. Translating gives CASRIPGSAVGYTF.

For the CDR3, the DNA is TGTGCCAGTAGTATAAGAATGGCCGCTTTCTTT. Translating it yields CASSIRMAAFF. The chain employs TRBV19 and TRBJ1-1; D unclear. The ends were cut back, 2 bases at V and 11 bases at J, with 9 bases in the middle. This CDR3 spans 11 amino acids. The V gene's germline CDR1 is LNHDA and CDR2 SQIVND (reference sequence).

This clone has just a few counts. The gene calls are TRBV7-2 and TRBJ1-2; weak D call: TRBD1 (6 bases). Germline V gene lookup returns CDR1 SGHTA and CDR2 FQGNSA. The length of the CDR3 is 15 residues. V lost 7 bases to trimming and J lost 7 bases, with 22 bases between them. CDR3 in DNA: TGTGCCAGCACCTTCTGGGGGAGGGGGATGGGTGGCTACACCTTC. Its protein is CASTFWGRGMGGYTF.

The V gene is TRBV5-1, the J gene TRBJ2-1; 7 bases fit TRBD2. Per the germline V gene, CDR1 is SGHRS and CDR2 is YFSETQ. With V trimmed by 4 bases and J by 4 bases, 8 bases remained unmatched. The CDR3 runs to 15 residues. The CDR3 loop reads CASSRSGTTYNEQFF. As DNA, the CDR3 is TGCGCCAGCAGCCGCTCCGGGACTACTTACAATGAGCAGTTCTTC. Based on the CDR3 plus reference TRBV5-1 and TRBJ2-1, the full variable domain is KAGVTQTPRYLIKTRGQQVTLSCSPISGHRSVSWYQQTPGQGLQFLFEYFSETQRNKGNFPGRFSGRQFSNSRSEMNVSTLELGDSALYLCASSRSGTTYNEQFFGPGTRLTVL.

The CDR3 nucleotides read TGCGCCAGCAGCCCTGACCGGGGTGGGGAGCAGTTCTTC. Protein sequence: CASSPDRGGEQFF. This chain connects TRBV5-1 to TRBJ2-1; tentatively, D is TRBD2 (5 bases). Between the trimmed V and J ends, which lost 4 bases and 10 bases, there was a span of 15 bases. The CDR3 extends over 13 amino acids. The germline CDR1 and CDR2 sequences are SGHRS and YFSETQ.

The V gene is TRBV6-5, the J gene TRBJ2-3; TRBD1 agrees at 9 bases. CDR1 is MNHEY and CDR2 is SVGAGI in the germline V gene. This CDR3 spans 13 amino acids. J gave up 4 bases and V 7 bases, and 3 bases lay outside the gene matches. CDR3 protein: CASTGQGADTQYF. In nucleotides, the CDR3 is TGTGCCAGCACGGGACAGGGAGCAGATACGCAGTATTTT.

The CDR3 region has the DNA TGCGCCAGCAGCCGGAGGAGGGAGCACTACAATGAGCAGTTCTTC. Translated: CASSRRREHYNEQFF. The chain recombines TRBV4-1 with TRBJ2-1; D might be TRBD2 (6 bases). Germline CDR1 and CDR2: MGHRA and YSYEKL. V dropped 4 bases and J dropped 3 bases, with 13 bases sitting between them. The CDR3 runs to 15 residues.

The chain is built from TRBV6-5 and TRBJ1-4; weak D call: TRBD1 (5 bases). CDR1 and CDR2 (germline): MNHEY, SVGAGI. This CDR3 region has 14 residues. The V end was cut by 2 bases, the J end by 7 bases, with 11 bases between. Here the CDR3 reads CASSYGAVGEKLFF. CDR3 DNA sequence: TGTGCCAGCAGTTACGGGGCAGTGGGTGAAAAACTGTTTTTT.

The V and J genes are TRBV12-5 and TRBJ2-7; D gene unclear. Trimming pared 3 bases from V and 4 bases from J, leaving 7 bases between. The CDR3 spans 12 residues. Germline CDR1 is LGHNT and CDR2 is FRNRAP. CDR3 sequence: CASGFERYEQYF. CDR3 DNA: TGTGCTAGTGGTTTTGAGAGATACGAGCAGTACTTC.

The rearrangement links TRBV4-1 to TRBJ2-1, with 13 bases matching TRBD2. This CDR3 comprises 18 residues. The J segment lost 1 base and the V segment lost 5 bases, leaving 8 bases of the junction unmatched. CDR1 is MGHRA, CDR2 YSYEKL, per germline. The CDR3 region is CASSKLAGGPGSYNEQFF. The CDR3, as DNA: TGCGCCAGCAGCAAACTAGCGGGAGGGCCTGGGTCCTACAATGAGCAGTTCTTC.

This chain joins TRBV29-1 and TRBJ2-3, with TRBD1 as a possible D gene (5 bases). CDR1 SQVTM and CDR2 ANQGSEA come from the germline V gene. The germline V and J ends were trimmed by 4 bases and 3 bases, with 11 bases remaining between them. The CDR3 is 13 residues long. The DNA of the CDR3 is TGCAGCGTTGCCAGGGTTGGAACAGATACGCAGTATTTT. It is translated as CSVARVGTDTQYF.

The rearrangement joins TRBV5-1 to TRBJ1-5; D remains unclear. CDR1 and CDR2 from the germline V gene are SGHRS and YFSETQ. V shed 0 bases and J shed 7 bases, with 11 bases lying between them. The CDR3 is 14 amino acids. Written as DNA, the CDR3 is TGCGCCAGCAGCTTGGGGGAAAGCGGACAGCCCCAGCATTTT. Amino acids: CASSLGESGQPQHF.

In its sample, this clone was seen a few times. This rearrangement joins TRBV11-2 to TRBJ2-7; 9 nucleotides match TRBD2. Germline-derived CDR1 and CDR2 are SGHAT and FQNNGV. V shed 0 bases and J 7 bases; nucleotides not matched to a gene: 7. CDR3 size: 15 residues. DNA for the CDR3: TGTGCCAGCAGCTTAGACCCCCAAGCGGGAGGAGAGCAGTACTTC. Translating gives CASSLDPQAGGEQYF.